This T cell receptor (beta chain) was sequenced during a study of blood T cell repertoires in COVID-19. Across the whole study: From the United States, Italy and Spain came samples of acute and convalescent COVID-19.

Cohort 3 donors counted as recovered after two negative PCRs, clearance, or resolved symptoms. Only in-frame clones appear in the TCRdb table, and some are missing; sequencing was by immunoSEQ multiplex PCR. The sample includes roughly 300,000 clones, 87% of them seen just once. The V end lost 3 bases, the J end lost 7 bases, and 4 bases lay between the germline ends. The CDR3 runs to 12 residues. From germline, CDR1 is SEHNR and CDR2 FQNEAQ (reference sequence). Sequencing was performed on PBMCs or T cells enriched from blood (not recorded which). The chain has TRBV7-9 and TRBJ1-6; no reliable D call. The TCR sequence derives from a woman in her thirties who had recovered from COVID-19. The CDR3 is CASSFLNSPLHF. The CDR3 coding sequence is TGTGCCAGCAGCTTTCTGAATTCACCCCTCCACTTT. Looking up the rest from reference TRBV7-9 and TRBJ1-6 gives the full variable domain: DTGVSQNPRHKITKRGQNVTFRCDPISEHNRLYWYRQTLGQGPEFLTYFQNEAQLEKSRLLSDRFSAERPKGSFSTLEIQRTEQGDSAMYLCASSFLNSPLHFGNGTRLTVT.